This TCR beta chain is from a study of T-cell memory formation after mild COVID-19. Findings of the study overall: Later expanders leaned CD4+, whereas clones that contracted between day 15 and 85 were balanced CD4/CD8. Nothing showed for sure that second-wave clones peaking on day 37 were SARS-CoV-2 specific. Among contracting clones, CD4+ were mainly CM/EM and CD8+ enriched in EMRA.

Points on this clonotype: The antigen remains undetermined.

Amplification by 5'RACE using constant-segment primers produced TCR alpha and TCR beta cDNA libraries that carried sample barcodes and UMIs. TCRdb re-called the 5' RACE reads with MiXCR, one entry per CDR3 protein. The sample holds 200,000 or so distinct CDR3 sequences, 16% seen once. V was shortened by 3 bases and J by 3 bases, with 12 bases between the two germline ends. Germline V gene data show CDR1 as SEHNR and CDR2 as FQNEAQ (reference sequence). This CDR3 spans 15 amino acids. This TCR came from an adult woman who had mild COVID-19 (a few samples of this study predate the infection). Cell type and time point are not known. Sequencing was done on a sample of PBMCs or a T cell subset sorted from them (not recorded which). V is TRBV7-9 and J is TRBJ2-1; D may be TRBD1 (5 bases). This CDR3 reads CASSFAGIIYNEQFF. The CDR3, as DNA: TGTGCCAGCAGCTTTGCAGGGATAATCTACAATGAGCAGTTCTTC. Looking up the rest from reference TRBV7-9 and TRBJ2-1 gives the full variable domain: DTGVSQNPRHKITKRGQNVTFRCDPISEHNRLYWYRQTLGQGPEFLTYFQNEAQLEKSRLLSDRFSAERPKGSFSTLEIQRTEQGDSAMYLCASSFAGIIYNEQFFGPGTRLTVL.